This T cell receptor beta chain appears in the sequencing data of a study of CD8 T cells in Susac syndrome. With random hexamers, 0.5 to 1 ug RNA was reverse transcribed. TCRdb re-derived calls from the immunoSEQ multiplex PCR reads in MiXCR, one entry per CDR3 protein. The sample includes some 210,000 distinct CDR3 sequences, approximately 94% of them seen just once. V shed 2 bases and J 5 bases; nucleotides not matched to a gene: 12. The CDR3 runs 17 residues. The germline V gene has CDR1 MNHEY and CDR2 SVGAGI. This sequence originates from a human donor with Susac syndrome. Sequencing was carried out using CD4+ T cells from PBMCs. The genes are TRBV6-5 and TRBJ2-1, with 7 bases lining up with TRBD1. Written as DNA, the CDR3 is TGTGCCAGCAGTTACCAATTCGACAGGGCACCTCACAATGAGCAGTTCTTC. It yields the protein CASSYQFDRAPHNEQFF.